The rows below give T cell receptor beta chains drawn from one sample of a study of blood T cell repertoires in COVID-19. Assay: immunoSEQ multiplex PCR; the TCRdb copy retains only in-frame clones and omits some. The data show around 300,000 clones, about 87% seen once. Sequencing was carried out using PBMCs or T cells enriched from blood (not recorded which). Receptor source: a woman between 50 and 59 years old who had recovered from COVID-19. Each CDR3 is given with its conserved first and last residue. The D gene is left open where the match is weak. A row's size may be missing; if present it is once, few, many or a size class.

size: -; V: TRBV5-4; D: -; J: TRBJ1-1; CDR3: CASSPDWGQDTEAFF; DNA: TGTGCCAGCAGCCCGGATTGGGGGCAGGATACTGAAGCTTTCTTT
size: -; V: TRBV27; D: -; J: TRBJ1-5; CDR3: CASSLSARVAYNQPQHF; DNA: TGTGCCAGCAGCCTATCGGCCCGGGTCGCCTACAATCAGCCCCAGCATTTT
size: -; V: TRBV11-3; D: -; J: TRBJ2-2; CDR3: CASSLLNTGELFF; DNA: TGTGCCAGCAGCTTACTGAACACCGGGGAGCTGTTTTTT
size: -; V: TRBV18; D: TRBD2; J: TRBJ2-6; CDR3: CASSTSGTTGANVLTF; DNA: TGTGCCAGCTCAACTAGCGGGACCACTGGGGCCAACGTCCTGACTTTC
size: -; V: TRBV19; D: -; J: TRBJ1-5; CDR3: CASSMVPTGTNQPQHF; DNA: TGTGCCAGTAGTATGGTTCCCACAGGGACGAATCAGCCCCAGCATTTT
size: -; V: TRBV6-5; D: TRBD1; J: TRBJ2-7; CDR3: CASSYLDRASYEQYF; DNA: TGTGCCAGCAGTTACTTGGACAGGGCCTCCTACGAGCAGTACTTC
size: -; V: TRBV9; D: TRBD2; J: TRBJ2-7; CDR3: CASSVAGTSGSYEQYF; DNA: TGTGCCAGCAGCGTAGCCGGGACTAGCGGGAGTTACGAGCAGTACTTC
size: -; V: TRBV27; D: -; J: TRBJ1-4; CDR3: CASSLRDGSEKLFF; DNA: TGTGCCAGCAGTTTACGGGATGGGAGTGAAAAACTGTTTTTT
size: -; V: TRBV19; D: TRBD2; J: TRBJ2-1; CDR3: CASSSPGRSYNEQFF; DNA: TGTGCCAGTAGTTCTCCCGGGAGGTCCTACAATGAGCAGTTCTTC
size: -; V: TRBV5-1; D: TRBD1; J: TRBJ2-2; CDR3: CASSLMGQGNTGELFF; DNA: TGCGCCAGCAGCTTGATGGGACAGGGGAACACCGGGGAGCTGTTTTTT
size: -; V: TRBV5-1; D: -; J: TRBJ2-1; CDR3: CASSLRTASSYNEQFF; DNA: TGCGCCAGCAGCTTGCGTACAGCAAGCTCCTACAATGAGCAGTTCTTC
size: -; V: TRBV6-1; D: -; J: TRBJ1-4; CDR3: CASSEGRGSTNEKLFF; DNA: TGTGCCAGCAGTGAGGGCAGGGGTTCAACTAATGAAAAACTGTTTTTT
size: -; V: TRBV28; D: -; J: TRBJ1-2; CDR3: CASRAGFPNYGYTF; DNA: TGTGCCAGCAGGGCAGGGTTTCCTAACTATGGCTACACCTTC
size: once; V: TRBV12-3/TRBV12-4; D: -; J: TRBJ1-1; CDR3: CASSLDGVTEAFF; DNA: TGTGCCAGCAGTTTAGACGGAGTAACTGAAGCTTTCTTT
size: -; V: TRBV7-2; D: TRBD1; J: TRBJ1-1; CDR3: CASSLRQGASEAFF; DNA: TGTGCCAGCAGCCTGAGACAGGGGGCGTCTGAAGCTTTCTTT
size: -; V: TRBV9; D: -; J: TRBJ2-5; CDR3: CASSGSAQGETQYF; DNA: TGTGCCAGCAGCGGTAGCGCACAGGGAGAGACCCAGTACTTC
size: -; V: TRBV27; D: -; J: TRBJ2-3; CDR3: CASTSTDTQYF; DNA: TGTGCCAGCACTAGCACAGATACGCAGTATTTT
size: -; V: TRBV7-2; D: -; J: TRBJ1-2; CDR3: CASSWDNRNYGYTF; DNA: TGTGCCAGCAGCTGGGACAACAGGAACTATGGCTACACCTTC
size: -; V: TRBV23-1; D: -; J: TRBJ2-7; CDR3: CASSLLALLNEQYF; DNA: TGCGCCAGCAGTCTATTGGCCCTGCTGAACGAGCAGTACTTC
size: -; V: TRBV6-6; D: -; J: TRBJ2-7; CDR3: CASSSPRDYEQYF; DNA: TGTGCCAGCAGTTCCCCCCGAGACTACGAGCAGTACTTC
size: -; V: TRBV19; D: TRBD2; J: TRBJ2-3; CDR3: CASSTPFPRTSGSTDTQYF; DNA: TGTGCCAGTAGTACCCCATTCCCCAGGACTAGCGGGAGCACAGATACGCAGTATTTT
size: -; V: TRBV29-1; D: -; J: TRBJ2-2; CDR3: CSVVNPNYTGELFF; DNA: TGCAGCGTTGTCAACCCAAACTACACCGGGGAGCTGTTTTTT
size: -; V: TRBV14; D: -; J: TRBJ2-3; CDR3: CASSQRTGQVGGRTVDTQYF; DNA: TGTGCCAGCAGCCAAAGGACAGGGCAGGTCGGCGGGAGAACGGTAGATACGCAGTATTTT
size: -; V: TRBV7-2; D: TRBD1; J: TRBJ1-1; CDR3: CASSTRTGGAFF; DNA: TGTGCCAGCAGCACAAGGACAGGGGGGGCTTTCTTT
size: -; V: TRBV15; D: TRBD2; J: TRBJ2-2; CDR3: CATSRNSGAPNTGELFF; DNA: TGTGCCACCAGCAGAAATAGCGGGGCTCCGAACACCGGGGAGCTGTTTTTT
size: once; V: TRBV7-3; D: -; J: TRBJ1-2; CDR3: CASSQDSTGGYTF; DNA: TGTGCCAGCAGCCAGGACAGTACGGGCGGCTACACCTTC
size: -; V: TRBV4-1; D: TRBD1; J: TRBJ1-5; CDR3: CASSSTGSNQPQHF; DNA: TGCGCCAGCAGCTCGACAGGGTCCAATCAGCCCCAGCATTTT
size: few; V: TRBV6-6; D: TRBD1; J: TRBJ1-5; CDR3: CASSYTDRNNQPQHF; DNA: TGTGCCAGCAGTTACACGGACAGGAATAATCAGCCCCAGCATTTT
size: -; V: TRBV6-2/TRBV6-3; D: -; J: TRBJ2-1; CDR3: CASSQAVPTGEQFF; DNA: TGTGCCAGCAGCCAAGCGGTACCCACGGGGGAGCAGTTCTTC
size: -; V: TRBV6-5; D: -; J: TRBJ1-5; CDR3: CASRPDSSNQPQHF; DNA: TGTGCCAGCAGACCCGACAGTAGCAATCAGCCCCAGCATTTT
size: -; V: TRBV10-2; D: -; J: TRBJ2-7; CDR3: CASSEIQENFSYEQYF; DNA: TGCGCCAGCAGTGAGATACAGGAGAATTTCTCCTACGAGCAGTACTTC
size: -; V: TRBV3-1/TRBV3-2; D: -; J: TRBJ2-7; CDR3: CASSQGNSAYYEQYF; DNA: TGTGCCAGCAGCCAAGGAAACTCCGCTTACTACGAGCAGTACTTC
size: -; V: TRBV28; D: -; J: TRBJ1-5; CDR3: CASSVQQGTQPQHF; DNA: TGTGCCAGCAGCGTACAACAGGGAACTCAGCCCCAGCATTTT
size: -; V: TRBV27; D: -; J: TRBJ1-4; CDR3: CASSLRGGVPEKLFF; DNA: TGTGCCAGCAGTTTACGTGGGGGCGTGCCTGAAAAACTGTTTTTT
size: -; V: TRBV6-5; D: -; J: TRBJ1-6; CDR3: CASSYSSRFNSPLHF; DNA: TGTGCCAGCAGTTACTCGAGCAGGTTTAATTCACCCCTCCACTTT
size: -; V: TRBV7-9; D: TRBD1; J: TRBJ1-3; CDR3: CASSPGQFSGNTIYF; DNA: TGTGCCAGCAGCCCGGGACAGTTCTCTGGAAACACCATATATTTT
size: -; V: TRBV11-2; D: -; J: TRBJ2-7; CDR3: CASSRPPGQDYEQYF; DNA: TGTGCCAGCAGCAGACCCCCGGGACAAGACTACGAGCAGTACTTC
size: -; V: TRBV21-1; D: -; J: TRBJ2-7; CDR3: CASSPPRGGDEQYF; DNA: TGTGCCAGCAGCCCCCCAAGGGGTGGGGACGAGCAGTACTTC
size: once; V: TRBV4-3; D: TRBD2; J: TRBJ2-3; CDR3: CASSQERAGGDTQYF; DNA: TGCGCCAGCAGCCAAGAAAGAGCGGGAGGGGATACGCAGTATTTT
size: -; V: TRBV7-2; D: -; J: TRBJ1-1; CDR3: CASSSAGGVNTEAFF; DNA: TGTGCCAGCAGCTCCGCTGGGGGGGTGAACACTGAAGCTTTCTTT
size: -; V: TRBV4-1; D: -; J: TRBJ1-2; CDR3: CASSPGEGDYGYTF; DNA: TGCGCCAGCAGCCCAGGGGAGGGCGACTATGGCTACACCTTC
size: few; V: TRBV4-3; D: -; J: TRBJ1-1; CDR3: CASSQVPPQTEAFF; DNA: TGCGCCAGCAGCCAAGTGCCACCACAGACTGAAGCTTTCTTT
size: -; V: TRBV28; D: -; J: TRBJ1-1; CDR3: CASSTRTQGGTEAFF; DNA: TGTGCCAGCAGTACTCGGACGCAGGGTGGCACTGAAGCTTTCTTT